Below, 23 T cell receptor beta chains from the same sample are listed, as sequenced in a study of control samples from healthy donors and cancer patients. Measured with immunoSEQ multiplex PCR; TCRdb has only the in-frame clones, and not every one. The repertoire consists of tens of thousands of clones, with less than 80% occurring once and the leading ten covering about 20%. The specimen sequenced was PBMCs. The origin of the receptors is a man aged 55 to 70 with head and neck cancer.

The chain links TRBV14 to TRBJ2-3, with unresolved D. Germline V gene sequence: CDR1 SGHDN, CDR2 FVKESK. Trimming shortened V by 3 bases and J by 10 bases, and 11 bases separated the two germline ends. This CDR3 spans 12 amino acids. The CDR3 here is CASSHLKGAQYF. The CDR3 nucleotides are TGTGCCAGCAGCCACCTAAAGGGTGCGCAGTATTTT.

The chain carries TRBV19 and TRBJ2-2, with 9 bases fitting TRBD1. Per germline, CDR1 LNHDA and CDR2 SQIVND (reference sequence). V lost 6 bases, J lost 5 bases, and 13 bases stayed unmatched. The CDR3 runs to 17 residues. For the CDR3, the DNA is TGTGCCAGTAGCAACTTGGGGACAGGGTTTAGGACCGGGGAGCTGTTTTTT. Translating it yields CASSNLGTGFRTGELFF.

This clone was seen a single time. The chain uses TRBV3-1 (or the pseudogene TRBV3-2) and TRBJ2-1; TRBD2 might be the D (6 bases). This CDR3 region has 15 residues. Germline V gene data show CDR1 as LGHDT and CDR2 as YNNKEL (reference sequence). V was pared by 0 bases and J by 1 base, with 7 bases between. The CDR3 protein is CASSQDLASYNEQFF. The CDR3 bases are TGTGCCAGCAGCCAAGATCTAGCGTCCTACAATGAGCAGTTCTTC.

This clone has a handful of counts. The chain recombines TRBV11-3 with TRBJ1-1, with a tentative D call TRBD1 (5 bases). The V and J ends lost 5 bases and 1 base respectively, with 11 bases between them. The CDR3 is made up of 14 amino acids. Germline values: CDR1 SGHNT, CDR2 YENEEA. CDR3 DNA sequence: TGTGCCAGCAGCCCCGGGGGGAGGAACACTGAAGCTTTCTTT. Protein sequence: CASSPGGRNTEAFF.

The chain recombines TRBV28 with TRBJ1-1; D is ambiguous. The CDR3 has 13 residues. The V end was cut by 8 bases, the J end by 4 bases, with 14 bases between. Germline V lookup: CDR1 MDHEN, CDR2 SYDVKM. In DNA form, the CDR3 reads TGTGCCAGCTCCCCAGCGCGGGTCACTGAAGCTTTCTTT. Translating gives CASSPARVTEAFF.

The chain has TRBV6-5 and TRBJ1-2, with 7 bases aligning to TRBD1. The CDR3 length is 14 residues. V lost 6 bases to trimming and J lost 1 base; unmatched junction nucleotides: 5. The germline CDR1 and CDR2 sequences are MNHEY and SVGAGI. The CDR3 is CASRRQGFNYGYTF. CDR3 coding DNA: TGTGCCAGCAGGCGACAGGGTTTTAACTATGGCTACACCTTC.

The chain employs TRBV7-9 and TRBJ2-2; D is undetermined. V dropped 1 base and J dropped 6 bases, with 3 bases sitting between them. The germline V gene has CDR1 SEHNR and CDR2 FQNEAQ (reference sequence). This CDR3 contains 12 residues. CDR3 amino acids: CASSLGAGELFF. As DNA, the CDR3 is TGTGCCAGCAGCTTAGGCGCCGGGGAGCTGTTTTTT.

This chain links TRBV7-6 with TRBJ1-6, with 7 bases identical to TRBD1. Germline V gives CDR1 SGHVS, CDR2 FNYEAQ. There are 13 residues in the CDR3. The V and J ends lost 5 bases and 9 bases, in that order; junction bases with no gene match: 4. CDR3 amino acids: CASSPGTVSPLHF. For the CDR3, the DNA is TGTGCCAGCAGCCCCGGGACAGTTTCACCCCTCCACTTT.

CDR3 in amino acids: CASSLEQGQETQYF. CDR3 coding DNA: TGTGCCAGCAGCTTAGAACAGGGACAAGAGACCCAGTACTTC. The chain is built from TRBV7-8 and TRBJ2-5; possibly TRBD1 for D (6 bases). This CDR3 spans 14 amino acids. The V end was cut by 1 base, the J end by 2 bases, with 8 bases between. The V gene's germline CDR1 is SGHVS and CDR2 FQNEAQ.

The CDR3 nucleotides are TGTGCCAGCGCAGGGGGGTCTAATGAAAAACTGTTTTTT. Translated, it gives CASAGGSNEKLFF. The chain combines TRBV12-3 or TRBV12-4 with TRBJ1-4, with 7 bases matching TRBD1. The length of the CDR3 is 13 residues. With V trimmed by 8 bases and J by 3 bases, 3 bases remained unmatched.

The genes are TRBV6-4 and TRBJ2-4; weak D call: TRBD2 (6 bases). Germline values: CDR1 MRHNA, CDR2 SNTAGT. The CDR3 runs 15 residues. V was clipped by 7 bases and J by 3 bases, with 16 bases between them. The CDR3 DNA follows: TGTGCCAGCACTTCACAGGAGACTAGCAAAAACATTCAGTACTTC. Translating gives CASTSQETSKNIQYF.

The chain couples TRBV3-1 (or the pseudogene TRBV3-2) to TRBJ2-7; D not resolved. Trimming cost V 1 base and J 6 bases, with 16 bases left between them. The CDR3 runs to 15 residues. Per germline, CDR1 LGHDT and CDR2 YNNKEL (reference sequence). The CDR3 DNA reads as TGTGCCAGCAGCCAAGGGGCCCCCGGGTTTGCCGAGCAGTACTTC. Translation gives CASSQGAPGFAEQYF.

The chain joins TRBV6-5 to TRBJ2-7; 8 bases match TRBD2. The germline gives CDR1 MNHEY, CDR2 SVGAGI. J lost 4 bases, V lost 8 bases, and 7 bases had no gene match. The CDR3 consists of 13 residues. Here the CDR3 reads CASERLAGYEQYF. CDR3 sequence (DNA): TGTGCCAGCGAGCGCCTAGCGGGTTACGAGCAGTACTTC.

The chain uses TRBV3-1 (or the pseudogene TRBV3-2) and TRBJ2-5; possible D gene TRBD2, 6 bases. Germline CDR1 is LGHDT and CDR2 is YNNKEL (reference sequence). There are 17 residues in the CDR3. Between the trimmed V and J ends, which lost 2 bases and 1 base, there was a span of 17 bases. The CDR3 nucleotides are TGTGCCAGCAGCCAATCACCGTGGGAGGCTACCCAAGAGACCCAGTACTTC. It translates to CASSQSPWEATQETQYF.

V usage is TRBV7-3 and J usage is TRBJ2-2; the match to TRBD2 covers 10 bases. V was clipped by 6 bases and J by 5 bases; unmatched bases: 12. The CDR3 is 17 amino acids. CDR1 is SGHTA and CDR2 is FQGTGA in the germline V gene. The CDR3 DNA reads as TGTGCCAGCAGTAATAGCTGGACTAGCGGACCAACCGGGGAGCTGTTTTTT. This codes for CASSNSWTSGPTGELFF.

The V and J genes are TRBV5-8 and TRBJ2-1; a possible D gene is TRBD1 (5 bases). Germline V gene sequence: CDR1 SGHTS, CDR2 YDEGEE. The CDR3 runs 15 residues. The V and J ends lost 0 bases and 2 bases respectively, with 9 bases between them. The CDR3 protein is CASSLARVTYNEQFF. DNA for the CDR3: TGTGCCAGCAGCTTGGCCAGGGTGACCTACAATGAGCAGTTCTTC.

The chain uses TRBV30 and TRBJ1-2; no firm D call. V gave up 2 bases and J gave up 4 bases, with 14 bases separating them. Germline CDR1 and CDR2: GTSNPN and SVGIG (reference sequence). The CDR3 is 14 amino acids. The CDR3 loop is CAWSPLPRAYGYTF. The CDR3 nucleotides are TGTGCCTGGAGTCCTTTGCCGCGGGCCTATGGCTACACCTTC.

In DNA form, the CDR3 reads TGTGCCAGTAGTATAGATACCTCGGGACAGATCTATGGCTACACCTTC. Its protein is CASSIDTSGQIYGYTF. The chain uses TRBV19 and TRBJ1-2; 7 nucleotides align to TRBD1. The germline V gene encodes CDR1 LNHDA and CDR2 SQIVND (reference sequence). J was trimmed by 4 bases and V by 0 bases; bases with no gene match: 8. This CDR3 comprises 16 residues.

This clone was observed a few times. The gene calls are TRBV19 and TRBJ1-2; possible D gene TRBD1, 5 bases. V lost 3 bases to trimming and J lost 3 bases, with 14 bases between them. This CDR3 is 15 amino acids long. CDR1 and CDR2 (germline): LNHDA, SQIVND (reference sequence). This chain's CDR3 is CASSIAAGSHYGYTF. For the CDR3, the DNA is TGTGCCAGTAGTATTGCGGCAGGGTCCCACTATGGCTACACCTTC.

This clone was counted only a few times. This rearrangement joins TRBV5-8 to TRBJ2-1; 8 bases are a match to TRBD1. The length of the CDR3 is 16 residues. The germline CDR1 and CDR2 sequences are SGHTS and YDEGEE. J lost 1 base, V lost 3 bases, and 6 bases had no gene match. CDR3 amino acids: CASSSSGQGSYNEQFF. CDR3 in DNA: TGTGCCAGCAGCTCCTCTGGACAGGGATCCTACAATGAGCAGTTCTTC.

This clone was counted between two and nine times. Other nucleotide sequences from this sample produce the same CDR3. The chain links TRBV29-1 to TRBJ2-2; possibly TRBD1 for D (5 bases). V lost 0 bases to trimming and J lost 2 bases, with 10 bases between them. Germline V CDR1 and CDR2: SQVTM, ANQGSEA. The CDR3 is 15 residues long. The DNA for the CDR3 is TGCAGCGTTGAAGAGGGTGGGGCCAACACCGGGGAGCTGTTTTTT. Protein: CSVEEGGANTGELFF.

V usage is TRBV11-2 and J usage is TRBJ1-5; TRBD1 agrees at 9 bases. Germline trimming cut 5 bases from V and 7 bases from J; bases unmatched to any gene: 9. Germline V gives CDR1 SGHAT, CDR2 FQNNGV. This CDR3 has 15 residues. The CDR3 region has the DNA TGTGCCAGCAGCGTAAATACAGGGGGCGGACAGCCCCAGCATTTT. Amino acids: CASSVNTGGGQPQHF.

V usage is TRBV16 and J usage is TRBJ2-5; 7 nucleotides align to TRBD2. This CDR3 has 16 residues. V was pared by 1 base and J by 1 base, with 6 bases of the junction left unmatched. Germline V gene data show CDR1 as KGHSY and CDR2 as FQNENV. The CDR3 is CASSQWGGKSQETQYF. The CDR3 DNA is TGTGCCAGCAGCCAATGGGGAGGGAAGAGCCAAGAGACCCAGTACTTC.